This T cell receptor beta chain was profiled in a study of response to subunit inactivated influenza vaccine. Regarding the study as a whole: Authors suggested that a seasonal influenza vaccination recruits few new T cells each time.

TCRdb recomputed calls from the RT-PCR reads with MiXCR, one row per CDR3 protein. Of about 160,000 distinct CDR3 sequences in the sample, roughly a tenth were seen once. This clonotype was found a few times. Its cognate antigen is unknown. Germline loops: CDR1 DFQATT, CDR2 SNEGSKA (reference sequence). With 2 bases clipped from V and 0 bases from J, the junction kept 3 bases outside the gene matches. This CDR3 spans 14 amino acids. The chain is built from TRBV20-1 and TRBJ1-1; 7 bases match TRBD1. Sequences were derived from non-naive T cells sorted from PBMCs, sampled 40 to 50 days after vaccination. This receptor was identified in a man aged 50 to 60 who received an inactivated influenza vaccine. In nucleotides, the CDR3 is TGCAGTGCTAGACCGGGGACAGTGAACACTGAAGCTTTCTTT. It encodes CSARPGTVNTEAFF.